What follows describes a single T cell receptor beta chain. The antigen is unknown. This specimen belongs to a study of cytomegalovirus exposure and HLA in healthy donors. This CDR3 region has 15 residues. V dropped 0 bases and J dropped 0 bases, with 6 bases sitting between them. Germline CDR1 is LNHNV and CDR2 is YYDKDF (reference sequence). The repertoire was sequenced with immunoSEQ multiplex PCR; TCRdb's copy has only in-frame clones and lacks some. The table has around 180,000 clones, approximately 84% seen once. General study points: The listing of 150 or so TCR beta chains classed them as cytomegalovirus-associated. Confirmation was obtained in vitro that a few CMV-associated chains are specific for CMV antigens.

This receptor was obtained from a man aged 18 to 29 in good health and CMV-seropositive. The sequenced sample was PBMCs. The chain uses TRBV15 and TRBJ1-3; D unclear. The CDR3 spells CATSRDLFSGNTIYF. The CDR3 coding sequence is TGTGCCACCAGCAGAGATCTGTTCTCTGGAAACACCATATATTTT.